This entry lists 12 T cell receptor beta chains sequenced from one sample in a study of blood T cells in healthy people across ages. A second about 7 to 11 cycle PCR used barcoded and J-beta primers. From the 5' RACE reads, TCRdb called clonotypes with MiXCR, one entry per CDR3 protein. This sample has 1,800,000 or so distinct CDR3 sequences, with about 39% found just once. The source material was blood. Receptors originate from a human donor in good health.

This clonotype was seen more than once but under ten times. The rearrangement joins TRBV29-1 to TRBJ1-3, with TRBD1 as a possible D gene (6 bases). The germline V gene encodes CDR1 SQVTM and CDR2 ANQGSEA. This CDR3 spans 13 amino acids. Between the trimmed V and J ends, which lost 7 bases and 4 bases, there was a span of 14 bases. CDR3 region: CSAAGASGNTIYF. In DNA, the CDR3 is TGCAGCGCCGCAGGGGCTTCGGGAAACACCATATATTTT.

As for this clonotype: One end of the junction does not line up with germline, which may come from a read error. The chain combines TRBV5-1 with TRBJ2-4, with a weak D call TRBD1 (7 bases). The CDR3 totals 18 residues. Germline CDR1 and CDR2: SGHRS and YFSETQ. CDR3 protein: CASSLAGQPGGAKNMQYF. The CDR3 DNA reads TGCGCCAGCAGCTTGGCGGGACAGCCAGGAGGGGCCAAAAACATGCAGTACTTC.

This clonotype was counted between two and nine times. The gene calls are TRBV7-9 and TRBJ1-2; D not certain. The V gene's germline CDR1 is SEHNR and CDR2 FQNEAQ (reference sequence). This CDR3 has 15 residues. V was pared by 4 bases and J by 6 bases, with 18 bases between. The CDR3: CASSSITSDHNGYTF. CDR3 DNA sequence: TGTGCCAGCAGCTCTATAACCTCGGACCATAATGGCTACACCTTC.

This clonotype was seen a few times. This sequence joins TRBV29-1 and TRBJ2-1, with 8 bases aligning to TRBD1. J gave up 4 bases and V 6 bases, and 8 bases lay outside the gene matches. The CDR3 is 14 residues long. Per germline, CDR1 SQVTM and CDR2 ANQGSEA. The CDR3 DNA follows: TGCAGCGTGGGGGACAGGAGGGCTTACAATGAGCAGTTCTTC. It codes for CSVGDRRAYNEQFF.

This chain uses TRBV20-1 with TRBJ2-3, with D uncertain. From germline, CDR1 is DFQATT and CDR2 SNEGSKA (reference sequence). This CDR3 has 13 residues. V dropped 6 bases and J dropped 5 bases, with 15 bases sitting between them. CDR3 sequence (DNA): TGCAGTGCAAGGACCCACAGTATAGATACGCAGTATTTT. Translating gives CSARTHSIDTQYF.

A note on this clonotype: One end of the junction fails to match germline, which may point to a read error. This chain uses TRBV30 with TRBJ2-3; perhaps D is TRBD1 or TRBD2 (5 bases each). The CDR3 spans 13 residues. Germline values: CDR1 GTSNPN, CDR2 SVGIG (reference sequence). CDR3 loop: CAWVKEATDTQYF. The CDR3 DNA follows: TGTGCCTGGGTAAAGGAGGCGACAGATACACAGTATTTT.

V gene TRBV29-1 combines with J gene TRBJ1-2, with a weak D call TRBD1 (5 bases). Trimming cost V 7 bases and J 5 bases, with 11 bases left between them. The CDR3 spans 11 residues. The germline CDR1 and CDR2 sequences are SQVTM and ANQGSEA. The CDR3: CSAGGGYGYTF. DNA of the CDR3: TGCAGCGCCGGGGGGGGGTATGGCTACACCTTC.

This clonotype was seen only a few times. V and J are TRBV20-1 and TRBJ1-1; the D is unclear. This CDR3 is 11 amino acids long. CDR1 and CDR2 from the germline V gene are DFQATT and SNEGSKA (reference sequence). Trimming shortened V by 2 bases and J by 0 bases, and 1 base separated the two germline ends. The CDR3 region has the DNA TGCAGTGCTAGATTGAACACTGAAGCTTTCTTT. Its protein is CSARLNTEAFF.

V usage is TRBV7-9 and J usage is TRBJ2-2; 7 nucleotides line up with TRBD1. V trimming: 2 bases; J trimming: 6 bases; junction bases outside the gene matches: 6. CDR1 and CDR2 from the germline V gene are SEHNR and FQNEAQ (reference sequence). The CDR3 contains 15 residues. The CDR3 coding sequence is TGTGCCAGCAGCTTACTCCAGGGGGTCTCCGGGGAGCTGTTTTTT. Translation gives CASSLLQGVSGELFF.

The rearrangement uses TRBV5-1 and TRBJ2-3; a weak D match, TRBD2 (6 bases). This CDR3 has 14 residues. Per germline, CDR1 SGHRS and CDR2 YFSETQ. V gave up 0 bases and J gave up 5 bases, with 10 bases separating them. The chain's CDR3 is CASSLAGVIDTQYF. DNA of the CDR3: TGCGCCAGCAGCTTGGCGGGGGTAATAGATACGCAGTATTTT.

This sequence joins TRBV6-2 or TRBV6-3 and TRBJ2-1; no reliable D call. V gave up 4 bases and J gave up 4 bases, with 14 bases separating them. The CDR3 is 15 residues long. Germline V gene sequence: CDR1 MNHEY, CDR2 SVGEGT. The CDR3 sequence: CASSFGQVAYNEQFF. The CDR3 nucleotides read TGTGCCAGCAGTTTCGGTCAGGTGGCGTACAATGAGCAGTTCTTC.

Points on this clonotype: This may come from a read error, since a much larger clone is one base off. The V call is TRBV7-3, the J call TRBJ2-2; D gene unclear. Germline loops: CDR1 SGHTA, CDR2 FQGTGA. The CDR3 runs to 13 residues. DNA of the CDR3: TGTGCCAGCAGCTTATTGAACGCCGGGGAGCTGTTTTTT. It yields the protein CASSLLNAGELFF.